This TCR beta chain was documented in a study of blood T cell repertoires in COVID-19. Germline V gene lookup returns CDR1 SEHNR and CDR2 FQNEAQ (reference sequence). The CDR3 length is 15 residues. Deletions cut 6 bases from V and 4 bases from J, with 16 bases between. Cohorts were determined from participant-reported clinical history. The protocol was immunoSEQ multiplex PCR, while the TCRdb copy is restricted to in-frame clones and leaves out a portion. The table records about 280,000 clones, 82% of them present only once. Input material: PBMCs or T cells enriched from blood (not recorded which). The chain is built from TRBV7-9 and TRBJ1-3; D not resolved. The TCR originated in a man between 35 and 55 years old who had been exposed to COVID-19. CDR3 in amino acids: CASRVAGSNGNTIYF. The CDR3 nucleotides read TGTGCCAGCAGGGTCGCGGGATCGAACGGAAACACCATATATTTT.